Below are 27 T cell receptor beta chains sequenced from a single sample in a study of Ad26.COV2.S vaccination and SARS-CoV-2 variants. Clones were read by immunoSEQ multiplex PCR, and TCRdb kept only the in-frame ones, dropping some. The sample carries approximately 300,000 clones, 85% recorded once. Treatment meaning: about 20 received Ad26.COV2.S at low or high dose, single or two shots; several received placebo; per-sample allocation not given. Vaccine and placebo recipients were sampled on day 63 after the first injection. The material sequenced was peripheral blood, taken in a trial of Ad26.COV2.S vaccine versus placebo. The receptor source for this set is a person aged 18 to 59 who received the Ad26.COV2.S COVID-19 vaccine or a placebo.

V usage is TRBV7-8 and J usage is TRBJ2-5, with 9 bases matching TRBD1. The J segment lost 1 base and the V segment lost 6 bases, leaving 12 bases of the junction unmatched. Germline-derived CDR1 and CDR2 are SGHVS and FQNEAQ. The CDR3 is made up of 17 amino acids. The CDR3 sequence: CASRAGQGYSFQETQYF. The CDR3 nucleotides read TGTGCCAGCAGGGCCGGACAGGGGTATTCCTTCCAAGAGACCCAGTACTTC.

The chain couples TRBV2 to TRBJ2-3; 11 bases fit TRBD2. The CDR3 is made up of 16 amino acids. Trimming removed 6 bases from V and 0 bases from J; junction bases left unmatched: 5. CDR1 is SNHLY, CDR2 FYNNEI, per germline. The CDR3 sequence is CASRPGLAVSTDTQYF. The CDR3 region has the DNA TGTGCCAGCAGGCCGGGACTAGCGGTGAGCACAGATACGCAGTATTTT.

The J gene is TRBJ2-1, the V gene TRBV11-3; 7 positions match TRBD2. Germline assignment: CDR1 SGHNT and CDR2 YENEEA. The V and J ends lost 4 bases and 5 bases, in that order; junction bases with no gene match: 11. CDR3 length: 16 residues. The CDR3 protein is CASSSNPSGGDNEQFF. For the CDR3, the DNA is TGTGCCAGCAGCTCCAACCCCTCTGGGGGGGACAATGAGCAGTTCTTC.

This clone showed up many times. V and J are TRBV7-2 and TRBJ2-3; weak D call: TRBD1 (7 bases). CDR1 is SGHTA and CDR2 is FQGNSA in the germline V gene. V was pared by 6 bases and J by 4 bases, with 20 bases between. This CDR3 region has 16 residues. The CDR3 region is CASRREVTGVSDTQYF. The CDR3 DNA sequence: TGTGCCAGCAGGCGGGAAGTAACAGGGGTGTCAGATACGCAGTATTTT.

The gene calls are TRBV29-1 and TRBJ2-2; D unresolved. The CDR3 length is 13 residues. Germline assignment: CDR1 SQVTM and CDR2 ANQGSEA. V gave up 5 bases and J gave up 0 bases, with 7 bases separating them. The CDR3 DNA reads TGCAGCGTTTGGCGGACGAACACCGGGGAGCTGTTTTTT. Translated, it gives CSVWRTNTGELFF.

This clone was seen just once. The chain links TRBV27 to TRBJ2-4; D possibly corresponds to TRBD1 (5 bases). Germline-derived CDR1 and CDR2 are MNHEY and SMNVEV (reference sequence). The CDR3 is 18 residues long. V was clipped by 1 base and J by 6 bases, with 22 bases between them. The CDR3 loop is CASSLLAGNFQPGNIQYF. In nucleotides, the CDR3 is TGTGCCAGCAGTTTATTGGCAGGGAATTTTCAACCCGGAAACATTCAGTACTTC.

CDR3 sequence reads: CASSEKRSTGELFF. In nucleotides, the CDR3 is TGTGCCAGCAGTGAAAAACGGAGCACCGGGGAGCTGTTTTTT. The J gene is TRBJ2-2, the V gene TRBV6-1; D remains unclear. V was cut by 2 bases and J by 4 bases, with 8 bases left in between. Germline V gene sequence: CDR1 MNHNS, CDR2 SASEGT. The CDR3 extends over 14 amino acids.

The chain is built from TRBV5-6 and TRBJ1-6, with TRBD1 matching 8 bases. Germline values: CDR1 SGHDT, CDR2 YYEEEE. The CDR3 is made up of 15 amino acids. Trimming took 6 bases from V and 3 from J; bases not matched to a gene: 5. In DNA, the CDR3 is TGTGCCAGCACCGGACAGGGAATCTATAATTCACCCCTCCACTTT. Protein: CASTGQGIYNSPLHF.

This rearrangement joins TRBV5-8 to TRBJ1-5, with no clear D. The V and J ends lost 1 base and 0 bases respectively, with 8 bases between them. The CDR3 sequence is 15 residues long. CDR1 and CDR2 from the germline V gene are SGHTS and YDEGEE. CDR3 bases: TGTGCCAGCAGCTTGTTCTCACTTAGCAATCAGCCCCAGCATTTT. The encoded protein is CASSLFSLSNQPQHF.

V gene TRBV28 combines with J gene TRBJ1-2; D remains ambiguous. V was trimmed by 5 bases and J by 6 bases, leaving 16 bases between them. This CDR3 spans 14 amino acids. Germline CDR1 reads MDHEN; CDR2 reads SYDVKM. CDR3 in DNA: TGTGCCAGCAGTCCCACCGCCCTTTCCCATGGCTACACCTTC. It is translated as CASSPTALSHGYTF.

A single count supports this clone. In DNA, the CDR3 is TGTGCCAGCAGCCAGGGATCTGGGGCCAACGTCCTGACTTTC. This codes for CASSQGSGANVLTF. The chain has TRBV7-6 and TRBJ2-6; weak D call: TRBD1 (5 bases). V lost 5 bases to trimming and J lost 1 base, with 6 bases between them. This CDR3 has 14 residues. The V gene's germline CDR1 is SGHVS and CDR2 FNYEAQ.

V gene TRBV19 combines with J gene TRBJ2-3; D could derive from TRBD1 or TRBD2 (5 bases each). In germline, CDR1 is LNHDA, CDR2 SQIVND (reference sequence). The CDR3 is 17 amino acids. V dropped 9 bases and J dropped 4 bases, with 26 bases sitting between them. CDR3 nucleotide sequence: TGTGCCAGGAGGGGACGATCGGGGTATTGCAGCGCAGATACGCAGTATTTT. This gives the protein CARRGRSGYCSADTQYF.

This chain connects TRBV6-5 to TRBJ1-6, with D maybe TRBD1 (5 bases). The CDR3 sequence is 14 residues long. The germline gives CDR1 MNHEY, CDR2 SVGAGI. The V and J ends lost 1 base and 8 bases respectively, with 9 bases between them. CDR3 coding DNA: TGTGCCAGCAGTTACTGGGGGGACGATTCACCCCTCCACTTT. The encoded protein is CASSYWGDDSPLHF.

This rearrangement joins TRBV6-5 to TRBJ1-6; weak D call: TRBD1 (5 bases). CDR1 and CDR2 (germline): MNHEY, SVGAGI. The CDR3 sequence is 13 residues long. Between the trimmed V and J ends, which lost 7 bases and 9 bases, there was a span of 13 bases. The chain's CDR3 is CASMDPGGSPLHF. The CDR3 DNA reads TGTGCCAGCATGGACCCGGGGGGTTCACCCCTCCACTTT.

The V and J genes are TRBV5-6 and TRBJ1-3, with D hard to call. Germline loops: CDR1 SGHDT, CDR2 YYEEEE. This CDR3 comprises 13 residues. Trimming cost V 5 bases and J 0 bases, with 6 bases left between them. The CDR3: CASRISSGNTIYF. CDR3 in DNA: TGTGCCAGCAGGATAAGCTCTGGAAACACCATATATTTT.

The chain carries TRBV5-4 and TRBJ1-1; unclear D gene. CDR3 size: 14 residues. CDR1 and CDR2 (germline): SGHNT, YYREEE (reference sequence). Deletions cut 5 bases from V and 1 base from J, with 12 bases between. The CDR3 coding sequence is TGTGCCAGCAGTTCGCCTGGGGAGAACACTGAAGCTTTCTTT. It yields the protein CASSSPGENTEAFF. The full variable domain, in which reference TRBV5-4 and TRBJ1-1 provide the parts outside the CDR3, is ETGVTQSPTHLIKTRGQQVTLRCSSQSGHNTVSWYQQALGQGPQFIFQYYREEENGRGNFPPRFSGLQFPNYSSELNVNALELDDSALYLCASSSPGENTEAFFGQGTRLTVV.

The CDR3 reads CASSEAGTGIGANVLTF. CDR3 DNA sequence: TGTGCCAGCAGTGAAGCAGGGACAGGGATTGGGGCCAACGTCCTGACTTTC. The chain has TRBV2 and TRBJ2-6, with 9 bases identical to TRBD1. In germline, CDR1 is SNHLY, CDR2 FYNNEI. The CDR3 loop spans 17 amino acids. J was trimmed by 3 bases and V by 0 bases; bases with no gene match: 3.

The genes are TRBV18 and TRBJ2-1, with a tentative D call TRBD2 (6 bases). The V gene lost 5 bases and the J gene lost 0 bases, with 17 bases spanning the gap. The CDR3 totals 17 residues. In germline, CDR1 is KGHSH, CDR2 LQKENI. CDR3 coding DNA: TGTGCCAGCTCAAATCTACCGGGAGCGAACTCCTACAATGAGCAGTTCTTC. Protein: CASSNLPGANSYNEQFF.

The chain carries TRBV6-5 and TRBJ1-5, with D possibly being TRBD1 (6 bases). Germline lookup yields CDR1 MNHEY and CDR2 SVGAGI. This CDR3 spans 15 amino acids. The ends were cut back, 5 bases at V and 3 bases at J, with 14 bases in the middle. CDR3 protein: CASSPGGRVNQPQHF. In nucleotides, the CDR3 is TGTGCCAGCAGTCCGGGGGGCAGGGTCAATCAGCCCCAGCATTTT.

The chain joins TRBV7-8 to TRBJ1-2; 8 positions agree with TRBD1. The ends lost 5 bases at V and 4 bases at J; junction bases unmatched: 9. Per germline, CDR1 SGHVS and CDR2 FQNEAQ. The CDR3 consists of 15 residues. The CDR3 DNA reads TGTGCCAGCAGCCCAGGGGGCTCGGCTGGCTATGGCTACACCTTC. This translates into CASSPGGSAGYGYTF.

This chain links TRBV11-2 with TRBJ2-1; TRBD1 matches at 9 bases. The J segment lost 5 bases and the V segment lost 0 bases, leaving 8 bases of the junction unmatched. Germline CDR1 reads SGHAT; CDR2 reads FQNNGV. This CDR3 is built from 17 residues. The CDR3 is CASSLDRDRGENNEQFF. The CDR3, as DNA: TGTGCCAGCAGCTTAGATAGAGACAGGGGGGAAAACAATGAGCAGTTCTTC.

The J gene is TRBJ2-3, the V gene TRBV5-4, with TRBD2 matching over 14 bases. CDR3 length: 16 amino acids. Trimming at V came to 5 bases and at J to 4 bases, leaving 6 bases not matched to a gene. The germline CDR1 and CDR2 sequences are SGHNT and YYREEE (reference sequence). The DNA of the CDR3 is TGTGCCAGCAGTTCCGGGACTAGCGGGGGCGCAGATACGCAGTATTTT. This translates into CASSSGTSGGADTQYF.

This chain joins TRBV6-6 and TRBJ2-7, with D perhaps matching TRBD1 or TRBD2 (6 bases each). The length of the CDR3 is 13 residues. Trimming took off 4 bases at V and 5 bases at J, with 12 bases between the two ends. Germline V gene lookup returns CDR1 MNHNY and CDR2 SVGAGI (reference sequence). The CDR3 DNA sequence: TGTGCCAGCAGTTGGAAGGGGGAGGACGAGCAGTACTTC. Translated, it gives CASSWKGEDEQYF.

The chain combines TRBV27 with TRBJ2-3; no definite D call. The CDR3 loop spans 15 amino acids. Germline CDR1 MNHEY, CDR2 SMNVEV (reference sequence). With 6 bases removed from V and 6 bases from J, the gap between germline ends came to 19 bases. CDR3 DNA: TGTGCCAGCAGGCGTGCCAATGTCAAGTTCGATACGCAGTATTTT. Amino acids: CASRRANVKFDTQYF.

The rearrangement joins TRBV18 to TRBJ1-1, with a tentative D call TRBD1 (6 bases). Trimming pared 0 bases from V and 1 base from J, leaving 9 bases between. From germline, CDR1 is KGHSH and CDR2 LQKENI. This CDR3 contains 15 residues. The CDR3 protein is CASSPPRGQNTEAFF. For the CDR3, the DNA is TGTGCCAGCTCACCACCGAGGGGACAGAACACTGAAGCTTTCTTT.

The CDR3: CASSLDRGNYGYTF. Written as DNA, the CDR3 is TGTGCCAGCAGCTTGGACAGGGGGAACTATGGCTACACCTTC. The chain joins TRBV7-2 to TRBJ1-2, with 10 bases aligning to TRBD1. Germline loops: CDR1 SGHTA, CDR2 FQGNSA. The CDR3 is 14 residues long. The J segment lost 2 bases and the V segment lost 3 bases, leaving 0 bases of the junction unmatched.

This clone was counted between two and nine times. The CDR3 protein is CASSLGAGFSYEQYF. CDR3 sequence (DNA): TGTGCCAGCAGCTTAGGGGCAGGGTTCTCCTACGAGCAGTACTTC. The genes are TRBV7-6 and TRBJ2-7, with a tentative D call TRBD1 (5 bases). Per the germline V gene, CDR1 is SGHVS and CDR2 is FNYEAQ. V lost 1 base and J 0 bases, leaving 10 bases between the germline ends. This CDR3 spans 15 amino acids. Supplemented by reference TRBV7-6 and TRBJ2-7, the full variable domain reads GAGVSQSPRYKVTKRGQDVALRCDPISGHVSLYWYRQALGQGPEFLTYFNYEAQQDKSGLPNDRFSAERPEGSISTLTIQRTEQRDSAMYRCASSLGAGFSYEQYFGPGTRLTVT.